What follows are 2 T cell receptor beta chains derived from one specimen sequenced in a study of beta chain features in type 1 diabetes. Notes on the study in general: Significant though moderate, a shortening of TCRB CDR3s appeared in all four CD4+ subsets of Type 1 diabetes patients.

Reverse transcribing all isolated RNA meant expressed TCRB transcripts were sequenced. Sequenced by immunoSEQ multiplex PCR; TCRdb stores in-frame clones only, minus some. The table lists 150,000 to 200,000 clones, roughly 8% of them singletons. Which antigens these TCRs recognize remains unknown. Material: central memory CD4+ T cells from blood. Receptors originate from a middle-aged woman with type 1 diabetes.

The chain joins TRBV19 to TRBJ2-3; 13 bases are shared with TRBD2. The trim removed 5 bases at V and 5 bases at J, leaving 4 bases unmatched. The CDR3 covers 15 residues. Germline CDR1 reads LNHDA; CDR2 reads SQIVND (reference sequence). CDR3 in DNA: TGTGCCAGTAGTGTGGGGACTAGCGGGAAAGATACGCAGTATTTT. Translation: CASSVGTSGKDTQYF.

In this sample, this clone turned up a few times. The chain is built from TRBV4-1 and TRBJ2-3; a weak D match, TRBD1 (5 bases). Germline-derived CDR1 and CDR2 are MGHRA and YSYEKL. Trimming took 2 bases from V and 0 from J, leaving 15 bases between them. The length of the CDR3 is 17 residues. In DNA, the CDR3 is TGCGCCAGCAGCCAAACTCCAGGGCTTGGTAGCACAGATACGCAGTATTTT. This sequence encodes CASSQTPGLGSTDTQYF.